The next 6 T cell receptor beta chains were all read from a single sample in a study of Graves' ophthalmopathy and Graves' hyperthyroidism. Scientists amplified the TCR beta CDR3 regions from RNA transcripts. HTBI primers served in a first-round RT-PCR, which a second-round multiplex PCR followed. TCRdb passed the multiplex PCR reads through MiXCR, listing each CDR3 protein once. Among approximately 500,000 distinct CDR3 sequences listed, under 15% were seen once. The sequencing input was blood. These receptor sequences come from a woman in her twenties or thirties with Graves' ophthalmopathy.

This chain uses TRBV28 with TRBJ1-4; D is possibly TRBD1 (5 bases). From germline, CDR1 is MDHEN and CDR2 SYDVKM. This CDR3 region has 14 residues. V lost 6 bases, J lost 2 bases, and 10 bases lay in between. The CDR3 DNA sequence: TGTGCCAGCAGGAGGGGATGGACTAATGAAAAACTGTTTTTT. Translated: CASRRGWTNEKLFF.

This clonotype was picked up many times. V gene TRBV2 combines with J gene TRBJ1-3; D remains unclear. Deletions cut 6 bases from V and 0 bases from J, with 15 bases between. Germline V gene data show CDR1 as SNHLY and CDR2 as FYNNEI. The CDR3 is made up of 16 amino acids. CDR3 DNA sequence: TGTGCCAGCAGGACCCCACGTAAGAGCTCTGGAAACACCATATATTTT. Encoded protein: CASRTPRKSSGNTIYF.

This clonotype was detected ten times or more. The chain combines TRBV27 with TRBJ2-7, with D unclear. V lost 1 base to trimming and J lost 6 bases, with 7 bases between them. The CDR3 contains 12 residues. Per the germline V gene, CDR1 is MNHEY and CDR2 is SMNVEV (reference sequence). CDR3 sequence reads: CASSLFGGEQYF. As DNA, the CDR3 is TGTGCCAGCAGTTTATTTGGTGGCGAGCAGTACTTC.

Many counts were recorded for this clonotype. One end of the junction does not line up with germline, which may come from a read error. This chain joins TRBV28 and TRBJ2-4; perhaps TRBD2 as D (6 bases). The CDR3 runs 16 residues. CDR1 MDHEN and CDR2 SYDVKM come from the germline V gene. The CDR3 reads CASSPGGTKLKNIKYF. The CDR3 DNA reads TGTGCCAGCAGCCCTGGGGGGACCAAACTCAAAAACATTAAGTACTTC. The full variable domain, its missing parts supplied by reference TRBV28 and TRBJ2-4, is DVKVTQSSRYLVKRTGEKVFLECVQDMDHENMFWYRQDPGLGLRLIYFSYDVKMKEKGDIPEGYSVSREKKERFSLILESASTNQTSMYLCASSPGGTKLKNIKYFGAGTRLSVL.

A word on this clonotype: A much larger clone lies a single base off, so this may be a read error. The rearrangement joins TRBV29-1 to TRBJ1-5; possible D gene TRBD1, 5 bases. Germline V gives CDR1 SQVTM, CDR2 ANQGSEA. This CDR3 comprises 13 residues. The CDR3 here is CSVSSGGVQPQRF. DNA for the CDR3: TGCAGCGTTAGTTCGGGAGGGGTTCAGCCCCAGCGTTTT.

This sequence joins TRBV2 and TRBJ1-2; D not certain. Germline assignment: CDR1 SNHLY and CDR2 FYNNEI. The CDR3 consists of 14 residues. V was pared by 2 bases and J by 8 bases, with 15 bases between. The CDR3 reads CASSERAKSEGYTF. Written as DNA, the CDR3 is TGTGCCAGCAGTGAAAGGGCCAAAAGCGAAGGCTACACCTTC.